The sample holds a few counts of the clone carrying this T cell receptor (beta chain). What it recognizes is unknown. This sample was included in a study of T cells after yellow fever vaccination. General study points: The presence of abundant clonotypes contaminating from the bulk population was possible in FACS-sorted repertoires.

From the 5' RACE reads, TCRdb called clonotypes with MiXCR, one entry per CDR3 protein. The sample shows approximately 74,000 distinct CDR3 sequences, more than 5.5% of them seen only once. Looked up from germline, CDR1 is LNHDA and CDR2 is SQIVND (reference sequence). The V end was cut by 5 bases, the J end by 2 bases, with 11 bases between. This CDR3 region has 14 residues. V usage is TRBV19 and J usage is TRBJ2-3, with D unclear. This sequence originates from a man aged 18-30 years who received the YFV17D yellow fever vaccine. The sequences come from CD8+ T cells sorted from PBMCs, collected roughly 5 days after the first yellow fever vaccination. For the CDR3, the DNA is TGTGCCAGTAGTCAGCCGGGTTCCACAGATACGCAGTATTTT. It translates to CASSQPGSTDTQYF.